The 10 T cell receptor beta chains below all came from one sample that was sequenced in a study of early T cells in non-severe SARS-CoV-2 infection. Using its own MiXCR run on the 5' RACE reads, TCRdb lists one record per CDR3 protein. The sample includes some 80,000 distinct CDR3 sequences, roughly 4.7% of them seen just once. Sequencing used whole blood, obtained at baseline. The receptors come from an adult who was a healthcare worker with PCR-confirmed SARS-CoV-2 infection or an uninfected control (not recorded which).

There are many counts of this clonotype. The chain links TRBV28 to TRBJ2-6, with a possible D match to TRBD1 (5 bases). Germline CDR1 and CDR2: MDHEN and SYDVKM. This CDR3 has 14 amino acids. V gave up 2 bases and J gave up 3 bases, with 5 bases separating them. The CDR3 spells CASSLQGGANVLTF. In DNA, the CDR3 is TGTGCCAGCAGTTTACAGGGTGGGGCCAACGTCCTGACTTTC.

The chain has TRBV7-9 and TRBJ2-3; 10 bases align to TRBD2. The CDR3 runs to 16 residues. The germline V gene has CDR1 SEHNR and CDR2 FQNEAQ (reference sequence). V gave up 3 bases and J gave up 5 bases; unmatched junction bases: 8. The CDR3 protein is CASSFLSGRARDTQYF. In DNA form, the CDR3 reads TGTGCCAGCAGCTTTCTCAGCGGGAGGGCCAGAGATACGCAGTATTTT.

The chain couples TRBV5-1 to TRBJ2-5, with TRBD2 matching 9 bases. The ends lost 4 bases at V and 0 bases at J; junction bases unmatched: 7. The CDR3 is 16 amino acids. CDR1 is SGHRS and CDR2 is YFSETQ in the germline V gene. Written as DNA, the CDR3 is TGCGCCAGCAGCACGAACCTAGCGGGGTACCAAGAGACCCAGTACTTC. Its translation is CASSTNLAGYQETQYF.

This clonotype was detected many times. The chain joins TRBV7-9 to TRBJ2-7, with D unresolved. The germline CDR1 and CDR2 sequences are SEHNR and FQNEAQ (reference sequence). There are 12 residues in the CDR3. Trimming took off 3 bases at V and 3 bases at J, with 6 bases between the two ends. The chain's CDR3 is CASSLDVYEQYF. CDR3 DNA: TGTGCCAGCAGCTTGGACGTCTACGAGCAGTACTTC.

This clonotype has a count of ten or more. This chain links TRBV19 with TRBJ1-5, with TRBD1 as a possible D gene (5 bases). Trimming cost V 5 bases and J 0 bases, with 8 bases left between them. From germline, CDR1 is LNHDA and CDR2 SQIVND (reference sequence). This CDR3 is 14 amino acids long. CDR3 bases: TGTGCCAGTAGTGGGACGGCTAGCAATCAGCCCCAGCATTTT. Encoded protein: CASSGTASNQPQHF.

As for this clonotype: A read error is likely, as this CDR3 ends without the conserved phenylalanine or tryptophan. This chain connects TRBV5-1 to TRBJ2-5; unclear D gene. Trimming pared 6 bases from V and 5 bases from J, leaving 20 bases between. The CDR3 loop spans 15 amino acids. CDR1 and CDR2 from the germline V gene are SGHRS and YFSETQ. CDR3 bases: TGCGCCAGCACCAACCTATCACCCGGGTCGGAGACCCAGTACTAC. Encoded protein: CASTNLSPGSETQYY.

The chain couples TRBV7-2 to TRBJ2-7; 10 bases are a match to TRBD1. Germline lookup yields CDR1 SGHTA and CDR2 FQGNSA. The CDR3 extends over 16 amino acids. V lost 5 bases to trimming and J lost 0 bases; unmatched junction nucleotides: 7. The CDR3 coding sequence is TGTGCCAGCAGCAGAGGACGGACAGGGGGCTCCTACGAGCAGTACTTC. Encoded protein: CASSRGRTGGSYEQYF.

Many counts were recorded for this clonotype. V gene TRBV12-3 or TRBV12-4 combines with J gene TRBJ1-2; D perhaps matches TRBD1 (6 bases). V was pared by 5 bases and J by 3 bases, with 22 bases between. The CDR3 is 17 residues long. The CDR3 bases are TGTGCCAGCAGTAAGGGGGAGAGAGGGCGGTCCGACTATGGCTACACCTTC. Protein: CASSKGERGRSDYGYTF.

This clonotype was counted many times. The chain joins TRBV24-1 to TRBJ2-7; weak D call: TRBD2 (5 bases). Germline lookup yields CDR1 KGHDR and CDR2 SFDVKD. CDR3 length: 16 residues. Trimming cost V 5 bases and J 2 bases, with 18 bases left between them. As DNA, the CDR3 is TGTGCCACCAGTGCGGCTCGGGGTAACGGAGCCTACGAGCAGTACTTC. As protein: CATSAARGNGAYEQYF.

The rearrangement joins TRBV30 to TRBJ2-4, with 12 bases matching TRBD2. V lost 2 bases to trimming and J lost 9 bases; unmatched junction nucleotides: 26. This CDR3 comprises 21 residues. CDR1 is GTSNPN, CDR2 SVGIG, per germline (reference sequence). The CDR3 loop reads CAWSLTSPPSGRAWGVGIQYF. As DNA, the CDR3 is TGTGCCTGGAGTCTCACCAGCCCCCCTAGCGGGAGGGCCTGGGGGGTCGGCATTCAGTACTTC.